The subject of this entry is one T cell receptor beta chain. The clone's antigen remains unknown. Base qualities are not provided; no much larger clone lies one nucleotide away. Graves' hyperthyroidism was defined as stable when no progression to ophthalmopathy occurred over 18 months of follow-up. Hyperthyroidism patients were aged 18 to 65 years and newly diagnosed, with disease duration of less than 2 months. The study excluded patients with uncontrolled infections, other autoimmune diseases, pregnancy or lactation. Diagnoses relied on clinical symptoms, serum thyroxine and TRAb, thyroid ultrasound and orbital computed tomography. Ficoll-Paque density gradient centrifugation was used to isolate PBMCs from approximately 10 ml of fresh peripheral blood. Total RNA was extracted using Trizol reagent, and RNA quality was assessed on an Agilent 2100 Bioanalyzer. This sample stems from a study of T cells in Graves' hyperthyroidism and ophthalmopathy (dated 2019 in TCRdb). With regard to the full study: Peripheral blood samples were taken at initial diagnosis, before any treatment was given. After blood sampling, hyperthyroidism patients were treated with methimazole at a starting dose of 30 mg daily, and ophthalmopathy patients were treated with high-dose intravenous methylprednisolone. The paper describes TCR Vbeta CDR3 sequencing of fewer than 150 peripheral blood samples, made up of roughly 45 ophthalmopathy patients, roughly 75 hyperthyroidism patients and some 17 progressor patients. Whether ophthalmopathy could be predicted prospectively was tested in an independent validation cohort made up of some 20 hyperthyroidism patients plus 17 patients who later progressed to ophthalmopathy. To identify distinguishing TCR V-J signatures, a discovery cohort of 90 to 100 patients was used, comprising 43 with Graves' ophthalmopathy and some 60 with stable Graves' hyperthyroidism. The 100 or so discovery patients were randomly divided into training and test sets at a 7:3 ratio. The study also compared thyroid tissue and blood T-cell repertoires from 6 or 7 Graves' hyperthyroidism patients.

What the work shows at the level of the full study, not this receptor alone: No statistical method was used to set the sample size in advance, and investigators knew the group allocation. In validation, the model predicted progression to ophthalmopathy with approximately 69% sensitivity and 72.22% specificity, a median of approximately 6.5 months before onset. A model built on a 13 V-J signature distinguished ophthalmopathy from stable hyperthyroidism, reaching about 89% sensitivity and around 81% specificity in cross-validation and 80%/75% in testing. Blood samples also contained most of the expanded thyroid clonotypes (frequency above 0.001), which suggests that blood repertoires may reflect thyroid immune responses.

Amplification of TCR beta CDR3 regions was carried out from RNA transcripts. A first-round RT-PCR of the TCR CDR3 used the HTBI primer set with the Qiagen OneStep RT-PCR kit. Libraries were constructed in a second round of multiplex PCR, after which size selection and purification were carried out. Paired-end sequencing of the libraries was performed with 100 bp reads on an Illumina HiSeq2000. For the original study's pipeline: SOAPnuke was used to process the raw data, throwing out any read that contained adapters or uncalled bases, had a mean Phred below 15, or lacked an exact constant-primer or identifier match. COPE v1.2.5 was used to merge the high-quality paired reads, and each unique nucleotide sequence was defined as a clonotype. MiTCR v1.1 was used to align the clonotypes against IMGT TRBV, TRBD and TRBJ reference segments. The analysis included only V-J combinations with a frequency above 0.0001, which together covered around 99% of the repertoires. The TCS score was defined as the ratio of F50 (clonal expansion) to E x V (chaos), calculated using BLOSUM62-based TCRdist between CDR3 peptides within each V-J. Welch's t-statistics and random forest reduced some 510 V-J features to fewer than 15, which were used in a naive Bayes classifier (R e1071). Thyroid-blood repertoire similarity was quantified with the Morisita-Horn index. TCRdb applied fastp at Q25 and MiXCR to the public reads, then kept only in-frame beta chains. Here each entry gathers all rows of one CDR3 protein and keeps the most common genes and DNA. In this record, the V and J calls reflect TCRdb's handling and not the investigators' own analysis. The sample contains about 680,000 distinct CDR3 sequences, approximately 36% of them found a single time. The ten top clones hold around a third of the sample.

Taken from the germline V gene, the CDR1 and CDR2 loops are KGHDR and SFDVKD. The junction shows trimming of 4 bases on V and 1 base on J, and the gene matches do not reach 3 bases of it. Spanning cysteine to phenylalanine, the CDR3 consists of 15 amino acids. The retained sequence is limited to the CDR3, 45 bases, with the frame set at the first base. Sequenced material: blood. The V and J segments used are TRBV24-1 and TRBJ2-5; 9 nucleotides in the junction match TRBD2. The sequence was collected from a woman aged 40 to 50 with Graves' hyperthyroidism. The CDR3: CATSEASGAQETQYF. In nucleotides, the sequence is TGTGCCACCAGTGAAGCTAGCGGGGCCCAAGAGACCCAGTACTTC.